A single sample is the source of the 5 T cell receptor beta chains below, sequenced in a study of T cells in women clearing cervical HPV infection. TCRdb's table, derived via immunoSEQ multiplex PCR, lists solely in-frame clones and lacks some. The table lists 21,000 or so clones. Sequencing was performed on blood buffy coat. Source of these receptors: a woman between 18 and 70 years old with a cervical HPV16 infection that either progressed to CIN3+ or cleared (not recorded which).

About this clone: The CDR3 is cut off 3 residues early in the read; its end comes from the germline J gene. The chain is built from TRBV20-1 and TRBJ1-2, with no clear D. Germline V gene sequence: CDR1 DFQATT, CDR2 SNEGSKA (reference sequence). CDR3 length: 16 residues. The CDR3 DNA, read in part, is TGCAGTGCTAGAGGCGGGAGGCAAGGGTGGGGAGAGACC. The encoded protein is CSARGGRQGWGET. The entire CDR3 reads CSARGGRQGWGETYTF.

Turning to this clone: From the germline J gene comes the end of the CDR3, since the read stops 3 residues before it. V gene TRBV30 combines with J gene TRBJ1-1; possible D gene TRBD1, 5 bases. V was pared by 2 bases and J by 4 bases, with 11 bases between. CDR3 length: 13 residues. Germline V gene lookup returns CDR1 GTSNPN and CDR2 SVGIG (reference sequence). CDR3 loop: CAWSNGGGTEAFF. The DNA read from the CDR3 is TGTGCCTGGAGTAACGGGGGAGGCACTGAA.

Comment on this clone: Coverage ceases 3 residues before the CDR3 finishes, and the germline J gene fills in the end. V is TRBV10-3 and J is TRBJ2-3, with 7 bases aligning to TRBD1. CDR3 length: 14 amino acids. CDR1 and CDR2 from the germline V gene are ENHRY and SYGVKD. Trimming removed 5 bases from V and 4 bases from J; junction bases left unmatched: 6. CDR3 sequence reads: CAISTRQGPDTQYF. The sequenced part of the CDR3 DNA is TGTGCCATCAGTACTCGACAGGGCCCAGATACG.

CDR3 bases read: TGTGCCAGCTCACCCTTCGGCGGGGCAGATACC. It is translated as CASSPFGGADT. The whole CDR3 protein reads CASSPFGGADTYTF. The chain employs TRBV18 and TRBJ1-2; TRBD1 is a possible D gene (5 bases). The read ends 3 residues shy of where the CDR3 ends; the end is completed using the germline J gene. Germline lookup yields CDR1 KGHSH and CDR2 LQKENI. This CDR3 is 14 amino acids long.

About this clone: The CDR3 end lies 3 residues beyond the end of the read and is filled in from the germline J gene. The chain links TRBV11-3 to TRBJ2-3, with 7 bases lining up with TRBD1. The trim removed 5 bases at V and 4 bases at J, leaving 9 bases unmatched. This CDR3 is 15 amino acids long. Germline lookup yields CDR1 SGHNT and CDR2 YENEEA. The CDR3 bases that were read are TGTGCCAGCAGCCCTCGACAGGGCGGTTCAGATACG. Translation gives CASSPRQGGSDT. The whole CDR3 is CASSPRQGGSDTQYF.